This TCR beta chain came from a study of T cell changes during pregnancy in multiple sclerosis. Germline values: CDR1 LNHNV, CDR2 YYDKDF (reference sequence). The CDR3 sequence is 15 residues long. Trimming removed 3 bases from V and 3 bases from J, with 14 bases in between. Libraries were prepared by immunoSEQ multiplex PCR; TCRdb keeps only in-frame clonotypes and omits some of them. The repertoire holds 65,000 to 85,000 clones, with roughly 88% as singletons. Sequencing used peripheral blood, obtained in the third trimester of pregnancy. The J gene is TRBJ1-1, the V gene TRBV15; tentative D call: TRBD1 (5 bases). The sequence came from a female donor with multiple sclerosis, enrolled in a pregnancy study. Here the CDR3 reads CATSRPTKGDTEAFF. CDR3 coding DNA: TGTGCCACCAGCAGGCCAACAAAAGGGGACACTGAAGCTTTCTTT.